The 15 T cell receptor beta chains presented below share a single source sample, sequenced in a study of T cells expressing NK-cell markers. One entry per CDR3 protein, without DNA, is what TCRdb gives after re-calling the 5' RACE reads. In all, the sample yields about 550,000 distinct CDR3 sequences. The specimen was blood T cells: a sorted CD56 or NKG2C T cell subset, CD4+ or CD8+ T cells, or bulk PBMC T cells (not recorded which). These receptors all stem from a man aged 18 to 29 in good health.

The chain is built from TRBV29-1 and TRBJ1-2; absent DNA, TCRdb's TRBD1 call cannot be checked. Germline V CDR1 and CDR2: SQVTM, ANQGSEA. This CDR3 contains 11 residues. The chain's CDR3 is CSITNDRANTF.

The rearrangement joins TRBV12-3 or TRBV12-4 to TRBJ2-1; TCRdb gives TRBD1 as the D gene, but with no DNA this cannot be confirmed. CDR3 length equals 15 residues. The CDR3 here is CASRPRGGADWEQFF.

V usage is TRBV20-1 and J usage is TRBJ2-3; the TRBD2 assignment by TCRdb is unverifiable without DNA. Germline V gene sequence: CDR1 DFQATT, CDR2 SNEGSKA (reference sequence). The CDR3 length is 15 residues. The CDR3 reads CSAPPDTLAADTQYF.

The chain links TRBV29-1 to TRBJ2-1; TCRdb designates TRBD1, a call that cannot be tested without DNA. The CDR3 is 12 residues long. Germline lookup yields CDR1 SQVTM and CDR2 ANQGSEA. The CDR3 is CSVVQGRSEQFF.

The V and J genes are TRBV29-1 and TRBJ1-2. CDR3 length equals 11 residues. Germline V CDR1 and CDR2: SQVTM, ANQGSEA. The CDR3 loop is CSVLENRGYTF.

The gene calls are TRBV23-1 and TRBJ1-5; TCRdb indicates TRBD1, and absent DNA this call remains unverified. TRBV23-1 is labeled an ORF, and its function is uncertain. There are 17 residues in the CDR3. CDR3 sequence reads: CASSHLNREANNQPQHF.

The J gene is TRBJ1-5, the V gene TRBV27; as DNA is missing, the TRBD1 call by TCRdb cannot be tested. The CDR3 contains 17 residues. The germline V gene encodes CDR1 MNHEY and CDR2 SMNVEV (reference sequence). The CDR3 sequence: CASSPPGFTGENQPQHF.

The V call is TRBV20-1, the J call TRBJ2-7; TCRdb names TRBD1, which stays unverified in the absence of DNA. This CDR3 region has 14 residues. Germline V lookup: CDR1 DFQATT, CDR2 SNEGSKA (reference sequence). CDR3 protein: CSATRTGDEYEQYF.

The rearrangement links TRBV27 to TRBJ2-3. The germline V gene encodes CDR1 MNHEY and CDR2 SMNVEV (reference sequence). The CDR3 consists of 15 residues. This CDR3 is CASSYVGTSTDTQYF.

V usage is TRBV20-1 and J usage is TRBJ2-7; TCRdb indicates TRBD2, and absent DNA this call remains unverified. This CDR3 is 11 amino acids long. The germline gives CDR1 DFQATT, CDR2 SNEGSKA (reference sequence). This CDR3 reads CSAREEGEQYF.

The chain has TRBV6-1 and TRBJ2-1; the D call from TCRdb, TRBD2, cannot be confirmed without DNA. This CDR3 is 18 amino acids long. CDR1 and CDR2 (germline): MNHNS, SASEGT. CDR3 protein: CASSEGSRLADRYNEQFF.

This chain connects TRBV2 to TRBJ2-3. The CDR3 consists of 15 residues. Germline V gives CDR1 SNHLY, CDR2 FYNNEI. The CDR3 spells CASSEVRGSTDTQYF.

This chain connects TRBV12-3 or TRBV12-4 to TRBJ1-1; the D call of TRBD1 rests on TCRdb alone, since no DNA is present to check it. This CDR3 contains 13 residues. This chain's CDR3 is CASRRQGVTEAFF.

CDR3 sequence: CASSFVSKGDTEAFF. The genes are TRBV6-5 and TRBJ1-1; TCRdb's D call, TRBD1, is unchecked because there is no DNA. The length of the CDR3 is 15 residues. The germline V gene encodes CDR1 MNHEY and CDR2 SVGAGI.

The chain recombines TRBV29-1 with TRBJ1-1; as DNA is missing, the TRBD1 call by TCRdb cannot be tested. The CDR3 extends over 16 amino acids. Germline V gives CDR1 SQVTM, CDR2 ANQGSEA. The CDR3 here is CSAIGQGTGKVTEAFF.